This T cell receptor beta chain was obtained from a study of T-cell memory formation after mild COVID-19. The study, taken as a whole, reports: Clones shrinking from day 15 to 85 showed even CD4/CD8 mixes; later expanders tilted CD4+. SARS-CoV-2 specificity of second-wave clones peaking day 37 was unconfirmed.

5'RACE, which relied on constant-segment primers, yielded TCR alpha and TCR beta cDNA libraries carrying sample barcodes and UMIs. TCRdb analysed the 5' RACE reads with MiXCR anew, one entry per CDR3 protein. The data show around 370,000 distinct CDR3 sequences, under 25% seen once. This clonotype came up a few times. Its antigen remains unidentified. Germline CDR1 DFQATT, CDR2 SNEGSKA (reference sequence). Trimming took 5 bases from V and 7 from J, leaving 15 bases between them. This CDR3 is 14 amino acids long. V gene TRBV20-1 combines with J gene TRBJ1-6; TRBD1 is a possible D gene (5 bases). Sequencing input: PBMCs or a T cell subset sorted from them (not recorded which). The clonotype comes from an adult woman who had mild COVID-19 (a few samples of this study predate the infection). Cell type and time point are not known. The CDR3 loop reads CSARSGTENSPLHF. DNA for the CDR3: TGCAGTGCTCGATCCGGGACGGAGAATTCACCCCTCCACTTT.